What follows are 2 T cell receptor beta chains derived from one specimen sequenced in a study of blood T cells in healthy people across ages. A second PCR of about 7 to 12 cycles used a sample-barcoded 5' primer and a J-beta primer mix. A single record per CDR3 protein comes from TCRdb applying MiXCR to the 5' RACE reads. The sample yields more than 650,000 distinct CDR3 sequences, approximately 55% seen once. Sequenced material: blood. These receptors all come from an elderly man in good health.

This clonotype was found a few times. J is TRBJ2-6 and V is TRBV6-5; D uncertain. Germline loops: CDR1 MNHEY, CDR2 SVGAGI. CDR3 length: 15 amino acids. Between the trimmed V and J ends, which lost 5 bases and 4 bases, there was a span of 12 bases. CDR3 amino acids: CASSPVPPGANVLTF. In DNA form, the CDR3 reads TGTGCCAGCAGTCCTGTTCCCCCCGGGGCCAACGTCCTGACTTTC.

The chain recombines TRBV12-3 or TRBV12-4 with TRBJ2-5; a weak D match, TRBD2 (5 bases). The V gene lost 5 bases and the J gene lost 5 bases, with 12 bases spanning the gap. The CDR3 has 13 residues. DNA of the CDR3: TGTGCCAGCAGTCCCACTAGGAGGGAGACCCAGTACTTC. Translation gives CASSPTRRETQYF.